A selection of T cell receptor beta chains follows, all from one sample in a study of T cells in Graves' hyperthyroidism and ophthalmopathy. Via MiXCR, TCRdb re-called the multiplex PCR reads, giving one row per CDR3 protein. The table shows roughly 500,000 distinct CDR3 sequences, with roughly 23% occurring only once. The material sequenced was blood. Source of these receptors: a woman between 65 and 79 years old with Graves' ophthalmopathy. The CDR3 runs from the conserved cysteine through the conserved F or W. Fields, in order: V gene, clone size, D gene, J gene, CDR3 DNA, CDR3 protein. The D gene is left open where the match is weak. Clone sizes are given selectively: once, few, many, or a class where the clone is expanded.

V gene: TRBV7-2
clone size: -
D gene: -
J gene: TRBJ2-2
CDR3 DNA: TGTGCCAGCAGCTTAGCGGGAAGGTGGTCCGGGGAGCTGTTTTTT
CDR3 protein: CASSLAGRWSGELFF

V gene: TRBV11-3
clone size: -
D gene: TRBD2
J gene: TRBJ2-3
CDR3 DNA: TGTGCCAGCAGCTTAATAGCGGGAGGTATCACAGATACGCAGTATTTT
CDR3 protein: CASSLIAGGITDTQYF

V gene: TRBV12-3/TRBV12-4
clone size: -
D gene: TRBD1
J gene: TRBJ1-1
CDR3 DNA: TGTGCCAACTCACCCCCGGGACAGCAGAACACTGAAGCTTTCTTT
CDR3 protein: CANSPPGQQNTEAFF

V gene: TRBV7-2
clone size: many
D gene: -
J gene: TRBJ1-1
CDR3 DNA: TGTGCCAGCAGCTTATACAGGGAGAACACTGAAGCTTTCTTT
CDR3 protein: CASSLYRENTEAFF

V gene: TRBV7-9
clone size: -
D gene: -
J gene: TRBJ1-5
CDR3 DNA: TGTGCCAGCAGCTTAGGGGGTGTGGTCGATCAGCCCCAGCATTTT
CDR3 protein: CASSLGGVVDQPQHF

V gene: TRBV6-1
clone size: few
D gene: -
J gene: TRBJ2-1
CDR3 DNA: TGTGCCAGCAGTTCCGACAGACTGGGCGGTATGAGGAATGAGCAGTTCTTC
CDR3 protein: CASSSDRLGGMRNEQFF

V gene: TRBV3-1
clone size: -
D gene: -
J gene: TRBJ1-6
CDR3 DNA: TGTGCCAGCAGCCACAGGGGTTCACCCCTCCACTTT
CDR3 protein: CASSHRGSPLHF

V gene: TRBV10-3
clone size: -
D gene: TRBD2
J gene: TRBJ2-1
CDR3 DNA: TGTGCCATCAAGGAGGGAGGGCCGGGAGAGCAGTTCTTC
CDR3 protein: CAIKEGGPGEQFF

V gene: TRBV20-1
clone size: few
D gene: TRBD2
J gene: TRBJ2-7
CDR3 DNA: TGCAGTGCCACACGAGGAAGCGGGAGTACCGACGAGCAGTACTTC
CDR3 protein: CSATRGSGSTDEQYF

V gene: TRBV6-1
clone size: few
D gene: -
J gene: TRBJ2-7
CDR3 DNA: TGTGCCAGCAGCCAGACAGATTTCTACGAGCAGTACTTC
CDR3 protein: CASSQTDFYEQYF

V gene: TRBV5-1
clone size: few
D gene: TRBD2
J gene: TRBJ2-2
CDR3 DNA: TGCGCCAGCAGCGGGGGACTAACCACCGGGGAGCTGTTTTTT
CDR3 protein: CASSGGLTTGELFF

V gene: TRBV11-1
clone size: few
D gene: TRBD1
J gene: TRBJ1-6
CDR3 DNA: TGTGCCAGCAGCCCGGGACAGGGGGCACCCCTCCACTTT
CDR3 protein: CASSPGQGAPLHF

V gene: TRBV20-1
clone size: -
D gene: TRBD1
J gene: TRBJ2-2
CDR3 DNA: TGCAGTGCTAGACCGGGACAGGTGAACACCGGGGAGCTGTTTTTT
CDR3 protein: CSARPGQVNTGELFF

V gene: TRBV28
clone size: many
D gene: TRBD1
J gene: TRBJ2-3
CDR3 DNA: TGTGCCAGCAGTTTTTCCGGGACAGTCCTCACAGATACGCAGTATTTT
CDR3 protein: CASSFSGTVLTDTQYF

V gene: TRBV24-1
clone size: -
D gene: -
J gene: TRBJ2-5
CDR3 DNA: TGTGCCACCAAAGAGCCGGGCCAAGAGACCCAGTACTTC
CDR3 protein: CATKEPGQETQYF

V gene: TRBV19
clone size: -
D gene: TRBD1
J gene: TRBJ1-5
CDR3 DNA: TGTGCCAGTAGTTTCTCCGGGACAGGGAGCAATCAGCCCCAGCATTTT
CDR3 protein: CASSFSGTGSNQPQHF

V gene: TRBV12-3/TRBV12-4
clone size: many
D gene: -
J gene: TRBJ2-2
CDR3 DNA: TGTGCCAGCAGCCCCGGACTTTTGTCGACCGGGGAGCTGTTTTTT
CDR3 protein: CASSPGLLSTGELFF

V gene: TRBV10-3
clone size: many
D gene: -
J gene: TRBJ2-3
CDR3 DNA: TGTGCCATCACCGGGACTGCTTTCACAGATACGCAGTATTTT
CDR3 protein: CAITGTAFTDTQYF

V gene: TRBV3-1
clone size: once
D gene: TRBD1
J gene: TRBJ1-4
CDR3 DNA: TGTGCCAGCAGCCGAAACAGGGGGACTAATGAAAAACTGTTTTTT
CDR3 protein: CASSRNRGTNEKLFF

V gene: TRBV10-3
clone size: -
D gene: -
J gene: TRBJ1-1
CDR3 DNA: TGTGCCATCAGTGAGAGGGGCAGAGGGACTGAAGCTTTCTTT
CDR3 protein: CAISERGRGTEAFF

V gene: TRBV20-1
clone size: -
D gene: -
J gene: TRBJ2-7
CDR3 DNA: TGCAGTGCTAGACCTCTTGGACACCCCACCTACGAGCAGTACTTC
CDR3 protein: CSARPLGHPTYEQYF

V gene: TRBV5-6
clone size: -
D gene: TRBD1
J gene: TRBJ1-3
CDR3 DNA: TGTGCCAGCAGCTTGGGGACAGGGCCTGGAAACACCATATATTTT
CDR3 protein: CASSLGTGPGNTIYF

V gene: TRBV28
clone size: few
D gene: -
J gene: TRBJ1-5
CDR3 DNA: TGTGCCAGCAGTTTGATTCTTATGGGGGGGGGCAATCAGCCCCAGCATTTT
CDR3 protein: CASSLILMGGGNQPQHF

V gene: TRBV12-3/TRBV12-4
clone size: many
D gene: -
J gene: TRBJ1-2
CDR3 DNA: TGTGCCAGCAGTTTAGCGGGGCCCTATGGCTACACCTTC
CDR3 protein: CASSLAGPYGYTF

V gene: TRBV5-6
clone size: many
D gene: -
J gene: TRBJ2-5
CDR3 DNA: TGTGCCAGCAGCAACACTAAAGCGGAAGAGACCCAGTACTTC
CDR3 protein: CASSNTKAEETQYF

V gene: TRBV6-5
clone size: -
D gene: -
J gene: TRBJ2-7
CDR3 DNA: TGTGCCAGCAGTTACTCGGCCACGGTCTCCTACGAGCAGTACTTC
CDR3 protein: CASSYSATVSYEQYF

V gene: TRBV28
clone size: many
D gene: TRBD1
J gene: TRBJ1-2
CDR3 DNA: TGTGCCAGCACCGTGGCCGACAGGGGAAAAGATTGGAACTATGGCTACACCTTC
CDR3 protein: CASTVADRGKDWNYGYTF

V gene: TRBV24-1
clone size: -
D gene: TRBD2
J gene: TRBJ2-5
CDR3 DNA: TGTGCCACCAGTGATTTCCTGGGGGGGGAGACCCAGTACTTC
CDR3 protein: CATSDFLGGETQYF

V gene: TRBV7-2
clone size: many
D gene: -
J gene: TRBJ2-3
CDR3 DNA: TGTGCCAGCAGCTTAAGCAAGAGCACAGATACGCAGTATTTT
CDR3 protein: CASSLSKSTDTQYF

V gene: TRBV20-1
clone size: -
D gene: TRBD1
J gene: TRBJ1-4
CDR3 DNA: TGCAGTGCTAGCCCTTCCGGGACAGGGTGGGAAAAACTGTTTTTT
CDR3 protein: CSASPSGTGWEKLFF

V gene: TRBV24-1
clone size: many
D gene: TRBD2
J gene: TRBJ2-1
CDR3 DNA: TGTGCCACCAGTGATCGCGGACTAGCGGGGGATGAGCAGTTCTTC
CDR3 protein: CATSDRGLAGDEQFF

V gene: TRBV3-1
clone size: once
D gene: -
J gene: TRBJ2-2
CDR3 DNA: TGTGCCAGCAGTCAACGGGGCCTAGCGAACACCGGGGAGCTGTTTTTT
CDR3 protein: CASSQRGLANTGELFF

V gene: TRBV27
clone size: few
D gene: -
J gene: TRBJ2-2
CDR3 DNA: TGTGCCAGCAGTTTAGTAGGCGGAGGGAACACCGGGGAGCTGTTTTTT
CDR3 protein: CASSLVGGGNTGELFF

V gene: TRBV2
clone size: many
D gene: -
J gene: TRBJ2-7
CDR3 DNA: TGTGCCAGCAGTGGTACAATAGCGGTAGCCTACGAGCAGTACTTC
CDR3 protein: CASSGTIAVAYEQYF

V gene: TRBV7-2
clone size: few
D gene: -
J gene: TRBJ1-2
CDR3 DNA: TGTGCCAGCAGCCTTCAAACGGCCGGCTACACCTTC
CDR3 protein: CASSLQTAGYTF

V gene: TRBV2
clone size: many
D gene: TRBD2
J gene: TRBJ2-1
CDR3 DNA: TGTGCCAGCAGTGATGTCCTAGCGGGAGTCAATGAGCAGTTCTTC
CDR3 protein: CASSDVLAGVNEQFF

V gene: TRBV6-1
clone size: few
D gene: -
J gene: TRBJ2-2
CDR3 DNA: TGTGCCAGCAGAACCCGCGGGACCGGGGAGCTGTTTTTT
CDR3 protein: CASRTRGTGELFF

V gene: TRBV5-1
clone size: -
D gene: TRBD1
J gene: TRBJ1-2
CDR3 DNA: TGCGCCAGCAGCTTGACAGGGGGCGGCGGTGGCTACACCTTC
CDR3 protein: CASSLTGGGGGYTF

V gene: TRBV19
clone size: -
D gene: -
J gene: TRBJ1-2
CDR3 DNA: TGTGCCAGTAGTAATAGGGGAGCTGGCTACACCTTC
CDR3 protein: CASSNRGAGYTF

V gene: TRBV6-1
clone size: -
D gene: -
J gene: TRBJ1-5
CDR3 DNA: TGTGCCAGCAGAGCTTCAGGGCTAGGGAATCAGCCCCAGCATTTT
CDR3 protein: CASRASGLGNQPQHF

V gene: TRBV19
clone size: -
D gene: TRBD1
J gene: TRBJ2-2
CDR3 DNA: TGTGCCAGTAGTACCGGGACAGGGGGCTCCGGGGAGCTGTTTTTT
CDR3 protein: CASSTGTGGSGELFF

V gene: TRBV12-3/TRBV12-4
clone size: few
D gene: -
J gene: TRBJ1-2
CDR3 DNA: TGTGCCAGCAGCTTGAACCCTGGAGGAACACGGGTCGGCTATGACTACACCTTC
CDR3 protein: CASSLNPGGTRVGYDYTF

V gene: TRBV2
clone size: -
D gene: -
J gene: TRBJ1-2
CDR3 DNA: TGTGCCAGCAGTCTCTCCTTCAGGGTTGCGGGCTACACCTTC
CDR3 protein: CASSLSFRVAGYTF

V gene: TRBV3-1
clone size: many
D gene: -
J gene: TRBJ2-5
CDR3 DNA: TGTGCCAGCAGCCAAGCAGGGGTAGAGACCCAGTACTTC
CDR3 protein: CASSQAGVETQYF

V gene: TRBV24-1
clone size: few
D gene: -
J gene: TRBJ2-7
CDR3 DNA: TGTGCCACAACCGGGACCCAGGGTCGACCCACGGGGGAGCAGTACTTC
CDR3 protein: CATTGTQGRPTGEQYF

V gene: TRBV20-1
clone size: many
D gene: -
J gene: TRBJ1-1
CDR3 DNA: TGCAGTGCTAGAGCCCCACCGGTTGCTGAAGCTTTCTTT
CDR3 protein: CSARAPPVAEAFF

V gene: TRBV30
clone size: -
D gene: TRBD2
J gene: TRBJ2-6
CDR3 DNA: TGTGCCTGGAGGAAAGCGGGAGCGTCTGGGGCCAACGTCCTGACTTTC
CDR3 protein: CAWRKAGASGANVLTF

V gene: TRBV9
clone size: few
D gene: TRBD2
J gene: TRBJ2-7
CDR3 DNA: TGTGCCAGCAGCGTAGGGACTAGCGGGAGGTCAGACCTCTACGAGCAGTACTTC
CDR3 protein: CASSVGTSGRSDLYEQYF

V gene: TRBV20-1
clone size: -
D gene: TRBD1
J gene: TRBJ2-1
CDR3 DNA: TGCAGTGCTAGAGTCGCCGGGACAGGGCACAATGAGCAGTTCTTC
CDR3 protein: CSARVAGTGHNEQFF

V gene: TRBV6-1
clone size: -
D gene: -
J gene: TRBJ2-1
CDR3 DNA: TGTGCCAGCAGCAACCCCCTAGAGGCTGAGCAGTTCTTC
CDR3 protein: CASSNPLEAEQFF

V gene: TRBV5-1
clone size: -
D gene: -
J gene: TRBJ2-7
CDR3 DNA: TGCGCCAGCAGCACCGGGACTCTGAGCTCCTACGAGCAGTACTTC
CDR3 protein: CASSTGTLSSYEQYF

V gene: TRBV2
clone size: many
D gene: -
J gene: TRBJ1-5
CDR3 DNA: TGTGCCAGCAGGCCGGGACGTACCAATCAGCCCCAGCATTTT
CDR3 protein: CASRPGRTNQPQHF

V gene: TRBV2
clone size: -
D gene: -
J gene: TRBJ2-1
CDR3 DNA: TGTGCCAGCAGTGAGGGAAACCCTTCCTACAATGAGCAGTTCTTC
CDR3 protein: CASSEGNPSYNEQFF

V gene: TRBV12-3/TRBV12-4
clone size: few
D gene: -
J gene: TRBJ2-1
CDR3 DNA: TGTGCCAGCAGTCGAGGAGCGAAGGGGGTCAATGAGCAGTTCTTC
CDR3 protein: CASSRGAKGVNEQFF

V gene: TRBV5-1
clone size: -
D gene: TRBD1
J gene: TRBJ1-1
CDR3 DNA: TGCGCCAGCAGCTTGGCCGCGGGACAGGGTGCTGCTGAAGCTTTCTTT
CDR3 protein: CASSLAAGQGAAEAFF

V gene: TRBV2
clone size: many
D gene: TRBD2
J gene: TRBJ2-3
CDR3 DNA: TGTGCCACCAAGACTAGCGGAGTCACAGATACGCAGTATTTT
CDR3 protein: CATKTSGVTDTQYF

V gene: TRBV12-5
clone size: few
D gene: -
J gene: TRBJ1-5
CDR3 DNA: TGTGCTAGTGGTTTGAGGGGGGATCAGCCCCAGCATTTT
CDR3 protein: CASGLRGDQPQHF

V gene: TRBV20-1
clone size: -
D gene: -
J gene: TRBJ2-7
CDR3 DNA: TGCAGTGCTAGGACCTACGCGGGGCTAGTCTACGAGCAGTACTTC
CDR3 protein: CSARTYAGLVYEQYF

V gene: TRBV30
clone size: -
D gene: -
J gene: TRBJ1-5
CDR3 DNA: TGTGCCTGGAGTTTAGCTCCTGCCGGGGGGACCCAGCATTTT
CDR3 protein: CAWSLAPAGGTQHF